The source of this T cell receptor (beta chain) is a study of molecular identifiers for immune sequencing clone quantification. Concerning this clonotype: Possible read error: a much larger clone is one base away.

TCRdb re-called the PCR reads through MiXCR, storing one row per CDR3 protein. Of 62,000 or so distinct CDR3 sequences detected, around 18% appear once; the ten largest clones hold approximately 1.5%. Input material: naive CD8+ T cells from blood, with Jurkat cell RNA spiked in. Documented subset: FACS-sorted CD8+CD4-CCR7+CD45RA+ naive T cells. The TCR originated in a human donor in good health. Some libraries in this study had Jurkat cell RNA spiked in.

CDR3 residues: CASSDPRDIACNEQFF. CDR3 coding DNA: TGTGCCAGCAGTGATCCCCGGGACATCGCCTGCAATGAGCAGTTCTTC. The genes are TRBV2 and TRBJ2-1, with D possibly being TRBD1 (6 bases). Trimming pared 3 bases from V and 6 bases from J, leaving 18 bases between. This CDR3 comprises 16 residues. Germline V gene sequence: CDR1 SNHLY, CDR2 FYNNEI.